Listed below are T cell receptor beta chains from one sample, sequenced in a study of blood T cell repertoires in COVID-19. Data came from immunoSEQ multiplex PCR; TCRdb stores just in-frame clones and leaves some out. The sample holds 40,000 or so clones, over 75% seen once. Sequenced input: peripheral blood. These receptors originate from a human donor in a cohort sampled during active COVID-19. The CDR3 runs from the conserved cysteine through the conserved F or W. The order of the fields is V gene, CDR3 length, D gene, clone size, J gene, CDR3 DNA, CDR3 protein. The D gene is left open where the match is weak. Size tells how often a clone was seen (once, few, many) or the class of an expanded clone, and some rows leave it out.

TRBV24-1	15	TRBD2	-	TRBJ2-5	TGTGCCACCAGTGATTACGCGGGGGGCCAAGAGACCCAGTACTTC	CATSDYAGGQETQYF
TRBV7-6	15	-	-	TRBJ2-2	TGTGCCGTGAAAGGGGTATTTCCCGTGGCCGGGGAGCTGTTTTTT	CAVKGVFPVAGELFF
TRBV20-1	14	TRBD1	-	TRBJ1-2	TGCAGTGCTAGTTACGAGACAGGGCGTTGGAGCTACACCTTC	CSASYETGRWSYTF
TRBV19	14	-	-	TRBJ2-1	TGTGCCTGCCTCAACCCATTCTCGAGGGATGAGCAGTTCTTC	CACLNPFSRDEQFF
TRBV9	15	-	-	TRBJ1-4	TGTGCCAGCAGCGTAGGACACGCAACCGACGAAAAACTGTTTTTT	CASSVGHATDEKLFF
TRBV24-1	15	TRBD1	-	TRBJ1-5	TGTGCCACCAGTGGTCAGGGGGCCAGCAATCAGCCCCAGCATTTT	CATSGQGASNQPQHF
TRBV29-1	12	-	once	TRBJ2-3	TGCAGCGTTAGGCAGGGTATAGATACGCAGTATTTT	CSVRQGIDTQYF
TRBV7-6	14	-	-	TRBJ2-2	TGTGCCAGCAGCTTCGGGGGGAACACCGGGGAGCTGTTTTTT	CASSFGGNTGELFF
TRBV5-5	16	-	-	TRBJ1-6	TGTGCCAGCAGCAACCCCTGGGGGCAGGGTAATTCACCCCTCCACTTT	CASSNPWGQGNSPLHF
TRBV10-3	13	-	medium-sized	TRBJ2-3	TGTGCCATCAGTGAGGAGATGGTAGATACGCAGTATTTT	CAISEEMVDTQYF
TRBV3-1/TRBV3-2	14	-	-	TRBJ1-5	TGTGCCAGCAGCCCTAGCCGTGGCAATCAGCCCCAGCATTTT	CASSPSRGNQPQHF
TRBV24-1	13	-	-	TRBJ2-3	TGTGCCACCAGTGATTACCGGGCAGATACGCAGTATTTT	CATSDYRADTQYF
TRBV7-3	14	-	few	TRBJ1-1	TGTGCCAGCAGCTCCCAGACAGGCCCCACTGAAGCTTTCTTT	CASSSQTGPTEAFF
TRBV29-1	14	-	-	TRBJ2-7	TGCAGCGTTGTGGGTACAGGGCTCAGCAACGAGCAGTACTTC	CSVVGTGLSNEQYF
TRBV7-8	16	TRBD1	-	TRBJ2-1	TGTGCCAGCAGCCCTCTTAGGACAGGGACCTACAATGAGCAGTTCTTC	CASSPLRTGTYNEQFF
TRBV7-8	18	TRBD2	-	TRBJ2-7	TGTGCCAGCAGCTCCCCTAGCACAGCGGGGGGACCCTCCTACGAGCAGTACTTC	CASSSPSTAGGPSYEQYF
TRBV5-4	13	-	-	TRBJ2-5	TGTGCCAGCAGCACCCCTAGAGGAGAGACCCAGTACTTC	CASSTPRGETQYF
TRBV5-1	13	-	-	TRBJ1-2	TGCGCCAGCAGTGACGACGGACTGTATGGCTACACCTTC	CASSDDGLYGYTF
TRBV9	13	-	-	TRBJ2-5	TGTGCCAGCAGCGTGGGCCCGGTAGAGACCCAGTACTTC	CASSVGPVETQYF
TRBV7-9	14	-	few	TRBJ1-1	TGTGCCAGCAGCTTAACAACAGGGAACACTGAAGCTTTCTTT	CASSLTTGNTEAFF
TRBV28	14	TRBD1	-	TRBJ1-1	TGTGCCAGCAGAACAGGGGGCGAGAGTACTGAAGCTTTCTTT	CASRTGGESTEAFF
TRBV4-1	17	-	few	TRBJ2-2	TGCGCCAGCAGCCAAGGGGTTGGAGGGGCTCGAACCGGGGAGCTGTTTTTT	CASSQGVGGARTGELFF
TRBV4-2	17	TRBD2	-	TRBJ2-5	TGTGCCAGCAGCCAACGGACTAGCGGGGGGGCCTTAGAGACCCAGTACTTC	CASSQRTSGGALETQYF
TRBV29-1	11	TRBD1	-	TRBJ1-1	TGCAGCGTTGGGGGACAGGGGCGAGCTTTCTTT	CSVGGQGRAFF